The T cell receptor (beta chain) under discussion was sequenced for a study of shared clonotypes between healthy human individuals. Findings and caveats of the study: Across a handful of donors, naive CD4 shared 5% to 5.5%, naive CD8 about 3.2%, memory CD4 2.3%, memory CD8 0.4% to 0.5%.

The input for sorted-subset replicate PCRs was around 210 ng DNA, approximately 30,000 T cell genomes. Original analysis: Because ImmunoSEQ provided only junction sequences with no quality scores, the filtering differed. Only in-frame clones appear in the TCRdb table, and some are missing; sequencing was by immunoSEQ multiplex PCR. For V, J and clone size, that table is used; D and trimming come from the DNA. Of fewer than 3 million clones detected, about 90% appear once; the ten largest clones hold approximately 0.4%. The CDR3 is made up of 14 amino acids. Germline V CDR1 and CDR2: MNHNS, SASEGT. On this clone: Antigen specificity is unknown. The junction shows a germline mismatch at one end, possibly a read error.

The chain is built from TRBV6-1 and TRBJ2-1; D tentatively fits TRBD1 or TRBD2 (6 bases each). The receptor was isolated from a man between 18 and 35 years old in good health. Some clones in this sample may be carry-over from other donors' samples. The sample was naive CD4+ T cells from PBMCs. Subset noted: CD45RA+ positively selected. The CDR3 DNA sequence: TGTGCCAGCCTGAGGACGGGGGCCTATAATGAGCAGTTCTTC. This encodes CASLRTGAYNEQFF.